The 22 T cell receptor beta chains below were found in one sample sequenced in a study of regulatory T cells in long-lasting Graves disease. Assembly of TCR beta libraries relied on iRepertoire HTBI primers together with Arm-PCR of CDR3 regions. TCRdb re-analysed the multiplex PCR reads in MiXCR, keeping a single row per CDR3 protein. The sample includes over 200,000 distinct CDR3 sequences, around 18% of them seen just once. Time point indicated: newly diagnosed GD, antithyroid drugs for less than 3 months. Scientists built the TCR library using RNA that was extracted from PBMCs. This sample also belongs to another study, concerning T cells in Graves' hyperthyroidism and ophthalmopathy.

The specimen was peripheral blood mononuclear cells (PBMCs), collected at new diagnosis, from a patient treated with antithyroid drugs. The receptors stem from a woman aged 25 to 39 with Graves disease.

This clonotype was observed at least ten times. One end of the junction does not line up with germline, which may come from a read error. The V and J genes are TRBV5-1 and TRBJ1-4; TRBD1 matches at 9 bases. From germline, CDR1 is SGHRS and CDR2 YFSETQ. This CDR3 has 15 residues. The CDR3 coding sequence is TGTGCCAGCAGCTTGGGACAGGGAGGTAGCGAAAAACTGTTTTTT. Translation: CASSLGQGGSEKLFF.

A remark on this clonotype: A much larger clone differs by one base, so this may be a read error. The chain combines TRBV9 with TRBJ1-1; D possibly corresponds to TRBD1 (5 bases). Trimming left V 3 bases short and J 3 bases short, with 24 bases between. This CDR3 has 18 amino acids. Germline-derived CDR1 and CDR2 are SGDLS and YYNGEE. Here the CDR3 DNA reads TGTGCCAGCAGCGCGCTTCGGGGGGACTTCTTTGAGTACACTGAAGCTTTCTTT. Its translation is CASSALRGDFFEYTEAFF.

The table lists this clonotype with many counts. V usage is TRBV12-3 or TRBV12-4 and J usage is TRBJ2-7; the match to TRBD1 covers 8 bases. V trimming: 7 bases; J trimming: 2 bases; junction bases outside the gene matches: 7. The CDR3 is made up of 14 amino acids. This CDR3 is CASILGQGAYEQYF. The CDR3 region has the DNA TGTGCCAGCATCTTAGGACAGGGTGCCTACGAGCAGTACTTC.

Details on this clonotype: It may be a read error: a sequence one base away is much more abundant. The rearrangement joins TRBV19 to TRBJ1-5; D is perhaps TRBD1 (5 bases). Germline V gene data show CDR1 as LNHDA and CDR2 as SQIVND (reference sequence). The CDR3 consists of 15 residues. Trimming took off 5 bases at V and 6 bases at J, with 17 bases between the two ends. The CDR3 loop is CASSSLRDGFQPQHF. Written as DNA, the CDR3 is TGTGCCAGTAGTTCCCTCCGGGACGGATTTCAGCCCCAGCATTTT.

This clonotype showed up many times. The chain uses TRBV10-1 and TRBJ2-1, with a possible D match to TRBD2 (6 bases). The CDR3 totals 15 residues. Germline lookup yields CDR1 WNHNN and CDR2 SYGVQD (reference sequence). V was shortened by 3 bases and J by 4 bases, with 13 bases between the two germline ends. CDR3 in amino acids: CASSDGGIGYNEQFF. In DNA form, the CDR3 reads TGCGCCAGCAGTGACGGGGGTATTGGTTACAATGAGCAGTTCTTC.

This clonotype showed up many times. V gene TRBV6-1 combines with J gene TRBJ1-6; TRBD1 agrees at 9 bases. The length of the CDR3 is 20 residues. Germline loops: CDR1 MNHNS, CDR2 SASEGT. V was clipped by 5 bases and J by 3 bases; unmatched bases: 17. The CDR3 is CASSPTLGQGSIVYNSPLHF. CDR3 bases: TGTGCCAGCAGTCCAACTCTAGGACAGGGGTCCATTGTCTATAATTCACCCCTCCACTTT.

On this clonotype: A much larger clone lies a single base off, so this may be a read error. This sequence joins TRBV3-1 and TRBJ2-1; D unclear. Germline CDR1 and CDR2: LGHDT and YNNKEL (reference sequence). The CDR3 spans 13 residues. The CDR3 loop is CASSLSRNNGQFF. The DNA of the CDR3 is TGTGCCAGCAGCTTAAGTCGTAACAATGGGCAGTTCTTC.

Only a few counts were recorded for this clonotype. V usage is TRBV4-1 and J usage is TRBJ1-2; D is ambiguous. The V gene lost 0 bases and the J gene lost 2 bases, with 10 bases spanning the gap. The CDR3 runs 15 residues. From germline, CDR1 is MGHRA and CDR2 YSYEKL. The CDR3 DNA is TGCGCCAGCAGCCAAGACTCGTTTTTAAACTATGGCTACACCTTC. Translation: CASSQDSFLNYGYTF.

About this clonotype: A much larger clone is a single base away; this may be a read error. This CDR3 is missing its conserved last phenylalanine or tryptophan, likely due to a read error. The chain combines TRBV3-1 with TRBJ1-1; 10 bases line up with TRBD1. Germline-derived CDR1 and CDR2 are LGHDT and YNNKEL (reference sequence). The J segment lost 2 bases and the V segment lost 0 bases, leaving 6 bases of the junction unmatched. This CDR3 spans 17 amino acids. The CDR3 sequence: CASSQEDRGIVNTEAFL. The CDR3 bases are TGTGCCAGCAGCCAAGAGGACAGGGGGATAGTAAACACTGAAGCTTTCCTT.

This clonotype was recorded many times. The chain joins TRBV11-1 to TRBJ2-5; possibly TRBD2 for D (7 bases). CDR1 SGHAT and CDR2 FQDESV come from the germline V gene (reference sequence). V was trimmed by 6 bases and J by 5 bases, leaving 16 bases between them. The CDR3 is made up of 14 amino acids. CDR3 nucleotides: TGTGCCAGCAGATCCCCGGGGGGCCGGGAGACCCAGTACTTC. Amino acids: CASRSPGGRETQYF.

Many counts were recorded for this clonotype. The V and J genes are TRBV18 and TRBJ1-1; no firm D call. Between the trimmed V and J ends, which lost 4 bases and 2 bases, there was a span of 17 bases. The CDR3 runs 16 residues. Germline V gives CDR1 KGHSH, CDR2 LQKENI. CDR3 coding DNA: TGTGCCAGCTCACTACTTCCTGGAGGGCCTAACACTGAAGCTTTCTTT. It yields the protein CASSLLPGGPNTEAFF.

The chain carries TRBV3-1 and TRBJ2-3; 10 bases align to TRBD1. This CDR3 spans 15 amino acids. Germline lookup yields CDR1 LGHDT and CDR2 YNNKEL (reference sequence). After removal of 0 bases from V and 10 bases from J, the junction contained 7 bases not matched to a gene. For the CDR3, the DNA is TGTGCCAGCAGCCAAGATGGGACAGGGGAAGAGCCGCAGTATTTT. Its protein product is CASSQDGTGEEPQYF.

This clonotype was detected many times. V and J are TRBV7-9 and TRBJ1-1, with unresolved D. The CDR3 has 13 residues. The V gene's germline CDR1 is SEHNR and CDR2 FQNEAQ (reference sequence). The V gene lost 1 base and the J gene lost 6 bases, with 9 bases spanning the gap. DNA for the CDR3: TGTGCCAGCAGCTTAGTTGGGGTCGCTGAAGCTTTCTTT. Its protein is CASSLVGVAEAFF.

The chain combines TRBV29-1 with TRBJ1-4; maybe TRBD1 (5 bases). V was clipped by 8 bases and J by 7 bases, with 8 bases between them. Per germline, CDR1 SQVTM and CDR2 ANQGSEA. The CDR3 consists of 10 residues. CDR3 DNA: TGCAGCTTCGGGACTGAAAAACTGTTTTTT. Residues: CSFGTEKLFF.

This clonotype has at least ten counts. The CDR3 coding sequence is TGTGCCAGCAGCTTAGGGGGGAGTGGCAATGAGCAGTTCTTC. This encodes CASSLGGSGNEQFF. V is TRBV7-3 and J is TRBJ2-1, with D possibly being TRBD2 (6 bases). Trimming shortened V by 2 bases and J by 6 bases, and 11 bases separated the two germline ends. Germline CDR1 and CDR2: SGHTA and FQGTGA. The CDR3 contains 14 residues.

This clonotype appeared a few times. The V and J genes are TRBV5-1 and TRBJ1-2; D may be TRBD1 (5 bases). V was pared by 0 bases and J by 7 bases, with 13 bases between. Germline V lookup: CDR1 SGHRS, CDR2 YFSETQ. The CDR3 covers 14 residues. The DNA of the CDR3 is TGCGCCAGCAGCTTGGGTGTGGCAGGGTTTGGCTACACCTTC. This translates into CASSLGVAGFGYTF.

This clonotype appeared many times. V and J are TRBV2 and TRBJ2-6; D remains unclear. V shed 6 bases and J shed 1 base, with 10 bases lying between them. Germline CDR1 is SNHLY and CDR2 is FYNNEI. CDR3 length equals 15 residues. In nucleotides, the CDR3 is TGTGCCAGCAGGCCCTCCTCTTCTGGGGCCAACGTCCTGACTTTC. This encodes CASRPSSSGANVLTF. The entire variable domain, with the rest obtained from reference TRBV2 and TRBJ2-6, is as follows: EPEVTQTPSHQVTQMGQEVILRCVPISNHLYFYWYRQILGQKVEFLVSFYNNEISEKSEIFDDQFSVERPDGSNFTLKIRSTKLEDSAMYFCASRPSSSGANVLTFGAGSRLTVL.

This clonotype was picked up many times. The V call is TRBV20-1, the J call TRBJ2-3; 7 nucleotides agree with TRBD2. J lost 12 bases, V lost 0 bases, and 6 bases had no gene match. Germline V lookup: CDR1 DFQATT, CDR2 SNEGSKA (reference sequence). This CDR3 is 12 amino acids long. The CDR3 sequence is CSARDLAGVQYF. DNA of the CDR3: TGCAGTGCTAGAGATCTGGCGGGGGTTCAGTATTTT.

This clonotype has ten or more counts. DNA for the CDR3: TGTGCCAGCTCACCAGGGACCACCTACGAGCAGTACTTC. Amino acids: CASSPGTTYEQYF. The genes are TRBV18 and TRBJ2-7; D might be TRBD1 or TRBD2, each matching 5 bases. Between the trimmed V and J ends, which lost 2 bases and 2 bases, there was a span of 7 bases. Germline V lookup: CDR1 KGHSH, CDR2 LQKENI. CDR3 length equals 13 residues.

This clonotype was detected many times. V is TRBV7-3 and J is TRBJ2-1; 8 bases align to TRBD2. J lost 2 bases, V lost 5 bases, and 5 bases had no gene match. CDR1 and CDR2 (germline): SGHTA, FQGTGA. There are 15 residues in the CDR3. CDR3 nucleotide sequence: TGTGCCAGCAGCCCTAGCGGGCACGCCTACAATGAGCAGTTCTTC. Translating gives CASSPSGHAYNEQFF.

This clonotype was counted ten times or more. J is TRBJ1-1 and V is TRBV11-2; 7 nucleotides line up with TRBD1. V lost 5 bases, J lost 6 bases, and 9 bases stayed unmatched. The CDR3 runs to 14 residues. Germline CDR1 reads SGHAT; CDR2 reads FQNNGV. The CDR3 is CASSANRGGPEAFF. CDR3 nucleotides: TGTGCCAGCAGCGCGAACAGGGGAGGCCCTGAAGCTTTCTTT.

This clonotype occurred many times. The chain links TRBV12-3 or TRBV12-4 to TRBJ1-5, with D maybe TRBD1 (6 bases). The length of the CDR3 is 17 residues. V lost 1 base and J lost 6, with 19 bases in between. Here the CDR3 DNA reads TGTGCCAGCAGTTTAGGGCCCTATAGGGGGAATGGTCAGCCCCAGCATTTT. Its protein is CASSLGPYRGNGQPQHF.